This T cell receptor beta chain was identified during a study of cytomegalovirus exposure and HLA in healthy donors (TCRdb year 2017). Regarding the complete study: An earlier analysis of some 500 of the donors reported approximately 300 Gb of sequence data and roughly 100 million unique TCR beta sequences from some 180 million T cells. Roughly 300 gigabases of sequencing data and around 90 million unique TCR sequences made up an early release that covered approximately 700 HLA-typed donors. Of the roughly 400 genotyped donors, around 81% fell in the genetic ancestry cluster associated with self-reported Caucasian donors. The study aimed to test whether cataloging public T cell receptors could reveal signatures of past pathogen exposure. Using immunosequencing, the study profiled T cell repertoires from around 680 subjects and related those repertoires to cytomegalovirus serostatus. In addition to the first cohort of about 650 subjects, a separate validation cohort of approximately 130 different subjects was used. High-throughput TCR immunosequencing, statistical association of individual TCRs with disease status, and machine learning were combined to predict cytomegalovirus infection status. A later analysis re-examined previously published TCR beta repertoires from just over 650 donors and added high-resolution HLA genotyping to investigate patterns of TCR occurrence. Rather than using new phenotypic data, the later analysis identified candidate immune exposures from TCR beta sequences and from how often those sequences occurred across donors. An earlier analysis of fewer than 700 of the donors applied high-throughput TCR beta sequencing to assess whether each TCR beta V gene segment acted as functional or pseudogenic. Alongside the repertoire data, information on donor age, sex, ethnicity and CMV serostatus was compiled. A later genetic analysis took genome-wide SNP genotypes for about 55% of the roughly 670 donors and used that subset as a discovery cohort. All discovery cohort repertoires had been generated on a single sequencing platform. Class I and class II HLA loci were covered by the typing at four-digit resolution. The number of typed donors differed by locus: about 620-630 for A, B, C, DRB1 and DQB1; approximately 530 for DQA1; around 610 for DPA1; and 400 to 480 for DPB1. Because of strong linkage in the cohort, roughly 5 DR-DQ haplotypes were treated as single units for association and clustering. Among a few hundred genotyped donors of the cohort, an average of around 240,000 unique TCR beta nucleotide sequences were sequenced per donor, around 20% of them non-productive. Overall results and qualifications from the work: The 87-base-pair reads could not distinguish some IMGT-functional V segments, including TRBV6-2 and TRBV6-3, so those segments were excluded. Roughly uniform sequencing depth across donors was assumed in presence/absence analyses, although this assumption may not hold. A further reported finding was that TCR beta sequences accurately predicted the HLA-A and HLA-B alleles for most subjects in the first cohort. Because some donors lacked HLA typing at each locus, the association tests relied only on the typed subset. The earlier analysis of 587 of the donors excluded fewer than 20 rarely observed V segments, including chromosome 9 orphons, because counts were too low. For the cohort, immune exposure information was limited to CMV serostatus. In a later genetic analysis, fewer N-insertions in productive TCRs were reported among donors in an Asian-associated ancestry cluster than the approximately 710-donor mean. Linkage disequilibrium might explain the correlated functional status among segregating V segments, but an unknown experimental factor could not be excluded. A later analysis found that most CMV-associated TCR beta chains appeared HLA-restricted, with HLA associations seemingly driven largely by CMV exposure. A total of 164 TCR beta chains were listed by the study as associated with cytomegalovirus. Broadly in line with IMGT annotations, most TCR beta V segments showed up in productive rearrangements about 87% or about 30% of the time in an earlier analysis of 450 to 750 of the donors. The cohort was sequenced for TCR beta chains only, and without alpha or paired-chain data the features that could be detected were limited. The authors suggested that the approach could potentially be extended to other disease states and immunological phenotypes. In a later analysis, HLA-associated TCR beta chains were found to be more clonally expanded and to have lower generation probabilities than equally common non-associated chains. In a later analysis, around 15,000 TCR beta sequences were associated with specific HLA alleles at a false discovery rate of 0.05. A few of the identified cytomegalovirus-associated TCR beta chains were confirmed in vitro to be specific for cytomegalovirus antigens. Most TCR sequences were observed very rarely across donors, whereas some public TCRs were present in many individuals. According to a later analysis, TCR association rates differed among HLA loci, with DRB1 alleles showing the most associated TCRs and HLA-C alleles showing the fewest. Several of the top co-occurrence clusters appeared to be linked to parvovirus B19, influenza, CMV and Epstein-Barr virus, according to a later analysis. The sequencing pipeline was judged likely to have produced a cluster of highly shared sequence variants as a technical artifact. Assigning TCR associations to individual alleles was difficult when HLA alleles, especially DR and DQ, strongly co-occurred. Cytomegalovirus status was reported to be diagnosed by the classifier with high specificity and sensitivity in both the original and validation cohorts. V-gene and J-gene trimming of TCR beta chains was associated with a missense DCLRE1C variant in a later genetic analysis, and the association was replicated in an independent cohort.

The method behind the library was the immunoSEQ multiplex PCR assay. The multiplex PCR relied on a mix of 60 forward primers for TCR Vbeta segments and 13 reverse primers for TCR Jbeta segments. A multiplex PCR assay on genomic DNA amplified the CDR3 region of rearranged TCR beta genes. On the Illumina HiSeq System, the amplified TCR beta libraries were sequenced as 87-base-pair reads. The authors' analysis ran thus. Across the 600 to 700 repertoires, a later analysis counted 80 million or so unique TCR beta chains, 9.5 million to 12 million of which were shared by at least two donors. Raw reads were error-corrected and collapsed into unique sequences with a nearest-neighbor algorithm that merged closely related sequences to remove PCR and sequencing errors. CDR3 sequences were aligned to IMGT reference sequences to assign V, D and J gene segments. For a sequence to be retained, a match of at least six nucleotides was required to both a V gene segment and a J gene segment. A rearrangement counted as productive if the CDR3 had no stop codons and remained in frame with V and J, and every other rearrangement counted as non-productive. Following IMGT convention, CDR3 was defined as the stretch from the second conserved V-encoded cysteine up to the conserved J-encoded phenylalanine. In an earlier analysis of 550 to 650 of the donors, sequences lacking an unambiguous match to a single V gene segment were excluded. In an earlier analysis of a few hundred of the donors, V segments were called functional above 56.7% productive rearrangements and were called segregating when the between-donor standard deviation exceeded 5%. To diagnose cytomegalovirus status from the catalog of TCR beta chain sequences, a statistical classification framework was built. In a later analysis, V and J genes were assigned by comparing TCR nucleotide sequences against IMGT/GENE-DB human TR gene sequences. Using the TCRdist pipeline, a later analysis assigned CDR3 sequences along with most-parsimonious VDJ recombination scenarios. In a later analysis, each TCR beta chain was defined by its CDR3 amino acid sequence together with its V-gene family, and reads lacking a unique V-gene family were excluded. A later analysis removed nearly 600 highly shared, low-generation-probability nucleotide sequences to deal with suspected cross-contamination and a sequencing artifact. For each public chain, a later analysis derived a clonal expansion index from normalized ranks of inferred template counts within each repertoire. In a later analysis, generation probabilities were computed using a VDJ recombination model fitted to out-of-frame rearrangements, and the results were checked against IGoR. In a later analysis, hypergeometric tests were used to score TCR-TCR, TCR-HLA and TCR-CMV co-occurrence, with a repertoire-size bias correction applied to TCR pairs. In a later analysis, false discovery rates were estimated by permuting HLA or CMV assignments 20 times. In a later analysis, co-occurring TCRs were grouped using DBSCAN, and TCRdist sequence similarity was added for clustering within HLA-allele-positive subsets. Co-occurrence clustering excluded repertoires with fewer than 30,000 or more than 120,000 public chains, plus five with anomalous nucleotide sharing. TCRdb's version of the immuneACCESS table is confined to in-frame rearrangements and falls short of the full clone set. An unresolved V gene accounts for under half of the shortfall where checked; the remainder is of unknown origin. V, J and clone size are taken as reported in that table, and D and trimming were inferred from the DNA itself. This sample comprises about 110,000 clones, around two thirds of them detected only once. Clones ranked in the top ten supply 3% to 4% of the sample.

This clone was observed a few times. This receptor's antigen is unknown. No much larger clonotype is one base removed from it; base qualities were not supplied. The cohort was made up of 650 to 700 healthy bone marrow donors. At the time of sampling, all cohort members were nominally healthy, though unrecorded immune exposures were likely present. The donor was CMV seropositive and belonged to the group of about 290 seropositive cohort members. Every donor gave a peripheral blood sample, and the peripheral blood mononuclear cells from that sample were used for TCR beta sequencing. The Qiagen DNeasy Blood Extraction Kit was used to extract genomic DNA from the blood cell samples. Trimming accounts for 0 bases at V and 6 bases at J, while the number of junction bases matched to no gene is 7. The CDR3 sequence holds 16 residues, the cysteine and phenylalanine included. Here the CDR3 DNA is all that survives: 48 bases in frame from base 1. In the germline V gene, CDR1 corresponds to SGHDT and CDR2 to YYEEEE.

The sample consisted of PBMCs. The rearranged segments are TRBV5-6 and TRBJ1-2; a stretch of 11 junction bases matches TRBD1. The TCR comes from a man under 40 in good health and CMV-seropositive. The nucleotide sequence reads TGTGCCAGCAGCTTGGGGACAGGGGGCTTCCAGGATGGCTACACCTTC. This codes for CASSLGTGGFQDGYTF. The variable domain in full, with residues beyond the CDR3 obtained from the reference TRBV5-6 and TRBJ1-2 genes, is DAGVTQSPTHLIKTRGQQVTLRCSPKSGHDTVSWYQQALGQGPQFIFQYYEEEERQRGNFPDRFSGHQFPNYSSELNVNALLLGDSALYLCASSLGTGGFQDGYTFGSGTRLTVV.